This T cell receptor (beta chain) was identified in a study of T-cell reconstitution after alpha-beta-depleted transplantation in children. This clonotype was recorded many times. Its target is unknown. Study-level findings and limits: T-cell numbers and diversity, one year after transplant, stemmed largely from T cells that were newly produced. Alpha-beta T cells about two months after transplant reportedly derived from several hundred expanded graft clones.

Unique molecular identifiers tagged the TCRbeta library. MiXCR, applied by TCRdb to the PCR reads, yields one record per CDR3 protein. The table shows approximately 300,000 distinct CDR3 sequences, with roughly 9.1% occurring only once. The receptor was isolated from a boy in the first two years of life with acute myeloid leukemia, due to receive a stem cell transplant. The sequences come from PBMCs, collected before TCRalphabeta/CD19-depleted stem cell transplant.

The DNA of the CDR3 is TGTGCCAGCAGAACAGGGGGCGTAGAGACCCAGTACTTC. It is translated as CASRTGGVETQYF. The J gene is TRBJ2-5, the V gene TRBV28, with 9 bases that match TRBD1. The junction had 3 bases not matched to a gene; V was cut back by 6 bases and J by 4 bases. Germline V CDR1 and CDR2: MDHEN, SYDVKM. CDR3 length: 13 amino acids.